This TCR beta chain appears in the sequencing data of a study of blood T cell repertoires in COVID-19. About the research overall: PBMCs, B-cell-depleted T cells, or T cells were the source of the cDNA or gDNA that made up the material.

How the authors handled the data: Estimates of nucleated cell counts were drawn from the amplification of reference gene primers. The data were produced by immunoSEQ multiplex PCR, yet TCRdb's version contains in-frame clones alone and is incomplete. V, J and clone size derive from that table, while D and trimming were established from the DNA sequence. There are 400,000 to 500,000 clones in the sample; 88% occur only once, and about 2% lies in the top ten. The length of the CDR3 is 16 residues. CDR1 and CDR2 (germline): SGHNT, YYREEE (reference sequence). V was pared by 4 bases and J by 6 bases, with 23 bases between. Donors were grouped by their self-reported clinical history. Symptom resolution, clearance, or two negative PCRs marked donors in Cohort 3 as recovered.

The sample was PBMCs or T cells enriched from blood (not recorded which). V and J are TRBV5-4 and TRBJ2-7; possible D gene TRBD1, 6 bases. The receptor was derived from a woman aged 40 to 55 who had recovered from COVID-19. The CDR3, as DNA: TGTGCCAGCAGCCAAGTTACGCCCGGGACAACGGGCGAGCAGTACTTC. This translates into CASSQVTPGTTGEQYF.